Below are 21 T cell receptor beta chains sequenced from a single sample in a study of cytotoxic CD8 clonotypes in ibrutinib-treated CLL. Libraries were prepared by immunoSEQ multiplex PCR; TCRdb keeps only in-frame clonotypes and omits some of them. The sample lists 65,000 to 80,000 clones, approximately 87% occurring once. The source material was PBMCs, sampled after 24 months of ibrutinib treatment. The receptors here all came from a human donor with chronic lymphocytic leukemia.

For the CDR3, the DNA is TGTGCCTGGCAGACAGGGTCGGCCACTGAAGCTTTCTTT. Translated: CAWQTGSATEAFF. The genes are TRBV30 and TRBJ1-1; 7 nucleotides match TRBD1. Germline V gives CDR1 GTSNPN, CDR2 SVGIG (reference sequence). The CDR3 sequence is 13 residues long. J lost 4 bases, V lost 5 bases, and 7 bases had no gene match.

The V and J genes are TRBV28 and TRBJ2-7; either TRBD1 or TRBD2 may supply D (6 bases each). CDR3 length: 14 amino acids. The germline CDR1 and CDR2 sequences are MDHEN and SYDVKM. Trimming took 3 bases from V and 5 from J, leaving 14 bases between them. The CDR3 DNA sequence: TGTGCCAGCAGTTTTTTTAGAGGGGGGAACGAGCAGTACTTC. Amino acid sequence: CASSFFRGGNEQYF. Complete variable domain (other parts from reference TRBV28 and TRBJ2-7): DVKVTQSSRYLVKRTGEKVFLECVQDMDHENMFWYRQDPGLGLRLIYFSYDVKMKEKGDIPEGYSVSREKKERFSLILESASTNQTSMYLCASSFFRGGNEQYFGPGTRLTVT.

This clone was recorded only once. The chain is built from TRBV11-2 and TRBJ2-4; TRBD2 aligns across 8 bases. The length of the CDR3 is 16 residues. V trimming: 5 bases; J trimming: 2 bases; junction bases outside the gene matches: 8. CDR1 SGHAT and CDR2 FQNNGV come from the germline V gene. The CDR3 region is CASSPTGGFSKNIQYF. The CDR3 DNA is TGTGCCAGCAGCCCGACGGGAGGGTTTTCCAAAAACATTCAGTACTTC.

The chain has TRBV5-4 and TRBJ2-3, with D perhaps TRBD1 or TRBD2 (5 bases each). Germline V gene data show CDR1 as SGHNT and CDR2 as YYREEE (reference sequence). Trimming took 4 bases from V and 9 from J, leaving 15 bases between them. The CDR3 spans 13 residues. CDR3 loop: CASSANSGDTQYF. The CDR3, as DNA: TGTGCCAGCAGCGCCAACTCCGGGGACACGCAGTATTTT.

This chain links TRBV6-1 with TRBJ2-7; 9 bases line up with TRBD1. The CDR3 is 15 amino acids. The V and J ends lost 6 bases and 3 bases, in that order; junction bases with no gene match: 9. Germline-derived CDR1 and CDR2 are MNHNS and SASEGT. The CDR3 here is CASSWGQGLGYEQYF. Written as DNA, the CDR3 is TGTGCCAGCAGCTGGGGACAGGGTCTGGGCTACGAGCAGTACTTC.

J is TRBJ2-2 and V is TRBV27; possible D gene TRBD1, 6 bases. Germline CDR1 and CDR2: MNHEY and SMNVEV (reference sequence). This CDR3 spans 15 amino acids. Trimming pared 2 bases from V and 3 bases from J, leaving 10 bases between. The CDR3 reads CASSLTGKDTGELFF. CDR3 nucleotides: TGTGCCAGCAGTTTAACAGGGAAGGACACCGGGGAGCTGTTTTTT.

In its sample, this clone was seen once. This chain joins TRBV7-9 and TRBJ2-7; 7 nucleotides agree with TRBD1. The V gene end was trimmed by 6 bases and the J gene end by 3 bases; junction bases not matched to a gene: 5. The V gene's germline CDR1 is SEHNR and CDR2 FQNEAQ (reference sequence). The CDR3 runs to 13 residues. Written as DNA, the CDR3 is TGTGCCAGCAGTCGACAGGGTGGCTACGAGCAGTACTTC. Translated, it gives CASSRQGGYEQYF.

This clone was detected once. V is TRBV19 and J is TRBJ2-7, with D perhaps matching TRBD1 (6 bases). V dropped 4 bases and J dropped 2 bases, with 15 bases sitting between them. The germline CDR1 and CDR2 sequences are LNHDA and SQIVND (reference sequence). This CDR3 contains 15 residues. CDR3 region: CASSTTRQVPYEQYF. The CDR3 bases are TGTGCCAGTAGTACCACCCGACAGGTCCCCTACGAGCAGTACTTC.

The chain combines TRBV28 with TRBJ2-7, with a possible D match to TRBD1 (6 bases). The CDR3 consists of 14 residues. V shed 5 bases and J shed 7 bases, with 18 bases lying between them. Germline-derived CDR1 and CDR2 are MDHEN and SYDVKM. The chain's CDR3 is CASSVQGHPGEQYF. The CDR3 nucleotides are TGTGCCAGCAGTGTCCAGGGACACCCGGGAGAGCAGTACTTC. The entire variable domain, with the rest obtained from reference TRBV28 and TRBJ2-7, is as follows: DVKVTQSSRYLVKRTGEKVFLECVQDMDHENMFWYRQDPGLGLRLIYFSYDVKMKEKGDIPEGYSVSREKKERFSLILESASTNQTSMYLCASSVQGHPGEQYFGPGTRLTVT.

The chain has TRBV5-1 and TRBJ2-7; 9 bases are shared with TRBD1. V shed 4 bases and J 6 bases; nucleotides not matched to a gene: 8. From germline, CDR1 is SGHRS and CDR2 YFSETQ. The CDR3 consists of 14 residues. The chain's CDR3 is CASSRTYRGLEQYF. The CDR3 coding sequence is TGCGCCAGCAGCCGGACTTACAGGGGGCTCGAGCAGTACTTC. The full variable domain, in which reference TRBV5-1 and TRBJ2-7 provide the parts outside the CDR3, is KAGVTQTPRYLIKTRGQQVTLSCSPISGHRSVSWYQQTPGQGLQFLFEYFSETQRNKGNFPGRFSGRQFSNSRSEMNVSTLELGDSALYLCASSRTYRGLEQYFGPGTRLTVT.

This chain links TRBV19 with TRBJ1-5, with TRBD1 as a possible D gene (5 bases). This CDR3 is built from 15 residues. The V gene lost 5 bases and the J gene lost 0 bases, with 11 bases spanning the gap. Germline lookup yields CDR1 LNHDA and CDR2 SQIVND (reference sequence). Here the CDR3 DNA reads TGTGCCAGTAGTCCCCGACAGAATAGCAATCAGCCCCAGCATTTT. Translated: CASSPRQNSNQPQHF.

As to this clone: A much larger clone differs from this one at a single base, so this may be a read error. The same CDR3 arises from other DNA sequences in this sample as well. The V gene is TRBV7-9, the J gene TRBJ1-1; 7 nucleotides agree with TRBD1. V gave up 6 bases and J gave up 4 bases; unmatched junction bases: 11. The CDR3 is 15 amino acids. Per germline, CDR1 SEHNR and CDR2 FQNEAQ (reference sequence). The CDR3: CASSKPQGGGTEAFF. CDR3 nucleotide sequence: TGTGCCAGCAGTAAACCCCAGGGGGGCGGCACTGAAGCTTTCTTT.

The chain is built from TRBV19 and TRBJ2-3; 8 bases are shared with TRBD1. Germline V gene sequence: CDR1 LNHDA, CDR2 SQIVND (reference sequence). V was pared by 3 bases and J by 1 base, with 9 bases of the junction left unmatched. The CDR3 runs 17 residues. The CDR3 region has the DNA TGTGCCAGTAGTATCGGCCCTGGGACAGGCCGCACAGATACGCAGTATTTT. Translating it yields CASSIGPGTGRTDTQYF.

The V and J genes are TRBV28 and TRBJ1-3; D gene ambiguous. The CDR3 is 13 amino acids. The V gene's germline CDR1 is MDHEN and CDR2 SYDVKM. V dropped 5 bases and J dropped 5 bases, with 10 bases sitting between them. The CDR3 sequence is CASSADDRNTIYF. Here the CDR3 DNA reads TGTGCCAGCAGTGCCGACGACAGAAACACCATATATTTT.

V is TRBV7-9 and J is TRBJ2-7; 8 positions match TRBD2. In germline, CDR1 is SEHNR, CDR2 FQNEAQ (reference sequence). This CDR3 has 14 residues. V lost 3 bases to trimming and J lost 4 bases; unmatched junction nucleotides: 5. The chain's CDR3 is CASSLSGSGYEQYF. The CDR3 DNA follows: TGTGCCAGCAGCTTGAGCGGGAGCGGGTACGAGCAGTACTTC.

The chain joins TRBV5-1 to TRBJ1-1; perhaps TRBD1 as D (5 bases). The length of the CDR3 is 14 residues. The germline V and J ends were trimmed by 3 bases and 1 base, with 10 bases remaining between them. Looked up from germline, CDR1 is SGHRS and CDR2 is YFSETQ. This CDR3 is CASSYDSSNTEAFF. CDR3 in DNA: TGCGCCAGCAGCTACGACAGTTCGAACACTGAAGCTTTCTTT. The whole variable domain, remainder taken from reference TRBV5-1 and TRBJ1-1, is KAGVTQTPRYLIKTRGQQVTLSCSPISGHRSVSWYQQTPGQGLQFLFEYFSETQRNKGNFPGRFSGRQFSNSRSEMNVSTLELGDSALYLCASSYDSSNTEAFFGQGTRLTVV.

The chain joins TRBV5-6 to TRBJ2-7, with 7 bases that match TRBD2. J lost 0 bases, V lost 4 bases, and 10 bases had no gene match. CDR3 length equals 16 residues. Germline CDR1 SGHDT, CDR2 YYEEEE. CDR3 amino acids: CASSPRGSGASYEQYF. CDR3 sequence (DNA): TGTGCCAGCAGCCCTCGAGGGAGCGGGGCCTCCTACGAGCAGTACTTC.

The CDR3 loop is CASSPGLAGLSYEQYF. In DNA form, the CDR3 reads TGTGCCAGCAGCCCGGGACTAGCGGGACTCTCCTACGAGCAGTACTTC. This chain uses TRBV11-2 with TRBJ2-7; 13 bases align to TRBD2. V was clipped by 5 bases and J by 0 bases; unmatched bases: 4. In germline, CDR1 is SGHAT, CDR2 FQNNGV. The CDR3 is made up of 16 amino acids.

This chain connects TRBV7-2 to TRBJ2-5; 7 positions agree with TRBD2. The CDR3 is 13 amino acids. Germline CDR1 and CDR2: SGHTA and FQGNSA. Trimming cost V 5 bases and J 1 base; bases outside gene matches: 1. CDR3 amino acids: CASSSGTQETQYF. CDR3 DNA: TGTGCCAGCAGCAGCGGGACCCAAGAGACCCAGTACTTC.

The J gene is TRBJ2-7, the V gene TRBV7-2; 9 bases are shared with TRBD2. Looked up from germline, CDR1 is SGHTA and CDR2 is FQGNSA. There are 13 residues in the CDR3. Unmatched junction bases numbered 0, after V lost 3 bases and J lost 3 bases. CDR3 in DNA: TGTGCCAGCAGCTTTAGCGGGAGCTACGAGCAGTACTTC. This translates into CASSFSGSYEQYF.

The chain links TRBV28 to TRBJ2-2; 7 positions agree with TRBD1. With V trimmed by 10 bases and J by 5 bases, 7 bases remained unmatched. This CDR3 has 13 amino acids. Germline CDR1 MDHEN, CDR2 SYDVKM. DNA of the CDR3: TGTGCCACCCAATACAGGGGAACCGGGGAGCTGTTTTTT. This gives the protein CATQYRGTGELFF. Full variable domain (rest looked up from reference TRBV28 and TRBJ2-2): DVKVTQSSRYLVKRTGEKVFLECVQDMDHENMFWYRQDPGLGLRLIYFSYDVKMKEKGDIPEGYSVSREKKERFSLILESASTNQTSMYLCATQYRGTGELFFGEGSRLTVL.